The 27 T cell receptor beta chains presented below share a single source sample, sequenced in a study of cytotoxic CD8 clonotypes in ibrutinib-treated CLL. Profiled with immunoSEQ multiplex PCR; TCRdb holds only in-frame clones, not every one. This table has about 130,000 clones, 75% to 85% appearing once. This sample comprised PBMCs, obtained after 12 months of ibrutinib treatment. These receptors were collected from a human donor with chronic lymphocytic leukemia.

The sample holds a few counts of this clone. The chain couples TRBV9 to TRBJ1-1; no definite D call. The CDR3 contains 17 residues. With 4 bases removed from V and 1 base from J, the gap between germline ends came to 20 bases. CDR1 is SGDLS, CDR2 YYNGEE, per germline. This CDR3 is CASSPRRANDRNTEAFF. The CDR3 DNA is TGTGCCAGCAGCCCCCGCCGGGCCAACGACCGGAACACTGAAGCTTTCTTT.

The table lists this clone with a few counts. The V and J genes are TRBV18 and TRBJ2-3; maybe TRBD2 (6 bases). The ends were cut back, 1 base at V and 4 bases at J, with 21 bases in the middle. The CDR3 sequence is 18 residues long. Looked up from germline, CDR1 is KGHSH and CDR2 is LQKENI. The CDR3 bases are TGTGCCAGCTCACCACGAACCCCCGCGGGGCCCGACCCAGATACGCAGTATTTT. It specifies CASSPRTPAGPDPDTQYF.

This chain uses TRBV11-2 with TRBJ2-7; 10 positions agree with TRBD2. Looked up from germline, CDR1 is SGHAT and CDR2 is FQNNGV. Losses at the gene ends were 5 bases for V and 4 bases for J; bases not matched to a gene: 2. The CDR3 has 13 residues. CDR3 residues: CASSRTSGYEQYF. The CDR3 coding sequence is TGTGCCAGCAGCCGGACTAGCGGATACGAGCAGTACTTC.

The V gene is TRBV6-5, the J gene TRBJ2-4; D gene unclear. Germline CDR1 and CDR2: MNHEY and SVGAGI. This CDR3 region has 14 residues. Trimming stripped 4 bases from V and 0 bases from J, with 7 bases between. The CDR3 reads CASSSDGAKNIQYF. The CDR3 bases are TGTGCCAGCAGTTCCGACGGAGCCAAAAACATTCAGTACTTC.

This clone was observed a few times. The chain recombines TRBV11-3 with TRBJ2-7, with 8 bases fitting TRBD2. The CDR3 runs 12 residues. The germline gives CDR1 SGHNT, CDR2 YENEEA. J was trimmed by 5 bases and V by 6 bases; bases with no gene match: 3. The CDR3 DNA reads TGTGCCAGCAGGGGACTAGGGGACGAGCAGTACTTC. Translating it yields CASRGLGDEQYF.

The CDR3 DNA reads TGTGCCAGCAGCCCCACTAATCTCAATGAGCAGTTCTTC. It translates to CASSPTNLNEQFF. The chain combines TRBV14 with TRBJ2-1; no clear D gene. Germline V gives CDR1 SGHDN, CDR2 FVKESK. The CDR3 is 13 amino acids. Trimming removed 4 bases at V and 6 bases at J, with 10 bases between.

The chain uses TRBV10-3 and TRBJ1-5, with 8 bases lining up with TRBD1. The V gene end was trimmed by 4 bases and the J gene end by 7 bases; junction bases not matched to a gene: 6. The CDR3 length is 14 residues. CDR1 is ENHRY, CDR2 SYGVKD, per germline. CDR3 amino acids: CAISGTGKNQPQHF. DNA of the CDR3: TGTGCCATCAGTGGGACAGGGAAGAACCAGCCCCAGCATTTT.

CDR3 sequence: CASSFTGGPDTQYF. CDR3 coding DNA: TGTGCCAGCAGCTTCACAGGGGGTCCAGATACGCAGTATTTT. The chain carries TRBV13 and TRBJ2-3; 8 bases agree with TRBD1. Germline V gene data show CDR1 as PRHDT and CDR2 as FYEKMQ (reference sequence). The CDR3 covers 14 residues. V lost 3 bases to trimming and J lost 4 bases; unmatched junction nucleotides: 3.

This clone was seen a single time. The chain uses TRBV10-2 and TRBJ2-1, with 13 bases matching TRBD2. CDR3 length: 14 amino acids. The V segment lost 8 bases and the J segment 5 bases; nucleotides outside the gene matches: 3. CDR1 and CDR2 from the germline V gene are WSHSY and SAAADI. Here the CDR3 reads CASGGTSGDNEQFF. CDR3 nucleotide sequence: TGCGCCAGCGGAGGGACTAGCGGGGACAATGAGCAGTTCTTC.

The chain has TRBV7-8 and TRBJ1-2, with 7 bases identical to TRBD1. The CDR3 is made up of 13 amino acids. With 3 bases clipped from V and 3 bases from J, the junction kept 1 base outside the gene matches. The V gene's germline CDR1 is SGHVS and CDR2 FQNEAQ. The CDR3 sequence is CASSFGTDYGYTF. The CDR3, as DNA: TGTGCCAGCAGCTTCGGGACAGACTATGGCTACACCTTC.

The chain uses TRBV5-1 and TRBJ2-3; D might be TRBD1 (6 bases). Germline V CDR1 and CDR2: SGHRS, YFSETQ. The CDR3 has 16 residues. Trimming pared 0 bases from V and 1 base from J, leaving 12 bases between. The CDR3: CASSLARGGGTDTQYF. The CDR3 DNA sequence: TGCGCCAGCAGCTTGGCCCGAGGGGGTGGCACAGATACGCAGTATTTT.

The chain carries TRBV7-6 and TRBJ2-1; D may be TRBD2 (6 bases). Trimming cost V 5 bases and J 6 bases, with 11 bases left between them. The CDR3 is 13 amino acids. Per germline, CDR1 SGHVS and CDR2 FNYEAQ. The CDR3 DNA is TGTGCCAGCAGCCCCCGGGGGTTCAATGAGCAGTTCTTC. It codes for CASSPRGFNEQFF.

This clone was observed a few times. The gene calls are TRBV5-1 and TRBJ2-2, with D possibly being TRBD1 or TRBD2 (6 bases each). The CDR3 is made up of 14 amino acids. From germline, CDR1 is SGHRS and CDR2 YFSETQ. The V gene lost 5 bases and the J gene lost 3 bases, with 11 bases spanning the gap. In DNA, the CDR3 is TGCGCCAGCAGTATAAGGGGGGACACCGGGGAGCTGTTTTTT. It codes for CASSIRGDTGELFF.

The chain carries TRBV5-4 and TRBJ1-1; possible D gene TRBD1, 5 bases. The germline V and J ends were trimmed by 2 bases and 7 bases, with 15 bases remaining between them. The germline V gene encodes CDR1 SGHNT and CDR2 YYREEE (reference sequence). The CDR3 runs 14 residues. CDR3 sequence (DNA): TGTGCCAGCAGCTTAGGCGGGTGGGGGGGTGAAGCTTTCTTT. It is translated as CASSLGGWGGEAFF.

This clone was seen once. The chain couples TRBV15 to TRBJ2-5; no clear D gene. The V and J ends lost 5 bases and 1 base respectively, with 8 bases between them. Germline-derived CDR1 and CDR2 are LNHNV and YYDKDF (reference sequence). The CDR3 covers 13 residues. For the CDR3, the DNA is TGTGCCACCAGCCGAAGAGGCCAAGAGACCCAGTACTTC. Its protein product is CATSRRGQETQYF.

This clone was seen more than once but under ten times. This chain links TRBV6-6 with TRBJ1-2; unclear D gene. The germline V gene has CDR1 MNHNY and CDR2 SVGAGI (reference sequence). There are 14 residues in the CDR3. With 7 bases removed from V and 3 bases from J, the gap between germline ends came to 15 bases. In DNA form, the CDR3 reads TGTGCCAGCAATCCACACGGGTTTGACTATGGCTACACCTTC. It specifies CASNPHGFDYGYTF.

The genes are TRBV6-5 and TRBJ2-1; the match to TRBD1 covers 8 bases. The V gene end was trimmed by 6 bases and the J gene end by 0 bases; junction bases not matched to a gene: 4. CDR1 and CDR2 from the germline V gene are MNHEY and SVGAGI. The CDR3 sequence is 15 residues long. The CDR3 reads CASSRQGLSYNEQFF. CDR3 coding DNA: TGTGCCAGCAGCCGACAGGGGCTCTCCTACAATGAGCAGTTCTTC.

This clone was seen a few times. This sequence joins TRBV28 and TRBJ1-4; TRBD1 might be the D (6 bases). From germline, CDR1 is MDHEN and CDR2 SYDVKM. CDR3 size: 14 residues. V lost 4 bases to trimming and J lost 8 bases, with 14 bases between them. For the CDR3, the DNA is TGTGCCAGCAGTTCCCCGTCAGGGGAGGAAAAACTGTTTTTT. This translates into CASSSPSGEEKLFF.

The J gene is TRBJ2-4, the V gene TRBV30; D is possibly TRBD1 (7 bases). CDR1 is GTSNPN, CDR2 SVGIG, per germline (reference sequence). This CDR3 has 17 amino acids. V dropped 0 bases and J dropped 2 bases, with 17 bases sitting between them. For the CDR3, the DNA is TGTGCCTGGAGTGTACGTGGAGGGGGCGCTTCCAAAAACATTCAGTACTTC. It yields the protein CAWSVRGGGASKNIQYF.

The V call is TRBV4-2, the J call TRBJ2-3, with TRBD2 matching 9 bases. Germline V gives CDR1 LGHNA, CDR2 YNFKEQ. The CDR3 spans 16 residues. The junction had 6 bases not matched to a gene; V was cut back by 3 bases and J by 2 bases. The CDR3 region is CASSQRLAENTDTQYF. Here the CDR3 DNA reads TGTGCCAGCAGCCAGAGACTAGCGGAGAACACAGATACGCAGTATTTT.

The chain uses TRBV11-2 and TRBJ2-7; the match to TRBD1 covers 8 bases. In germline, CDR1 is SGHAT, CDR2 FQNNGV. The CDR3 contains 15 residues. The V segment lost 3 bases and the J segment 3 bases; nucleotides outside the gene matches: 7. CDR3 region: CASSFARTGNYEQYF. CDR3 nucleotide sequence: TGTGCCAGCAGCTTCGCCCGGACAGGGAACTACGAGCAGTACTTC.

This clone was recorded only once. This CDR3 is CASSFQKNTDTQYF. DNA of the CDR3: TGCGCCAGCAGCTTCCAAAAAAACACAGATACGCAGTATTTT. V usage is TRBV5-1 and J usage is TRBJ2-3; D remains ambiguous. V was pared by 2 bases and J by 2 bases, with 9 bases between. The CDR3 has 14 amino acids. CDR1 and CDR2 (germline): SGHRS, YFSETQ.

The chain joins TRBV9 to TRBJ1-1; possibly TRBD1 for D (5 bases). Germline lookup yields CDR1 SGDLS and CDR2 YYNGEE. The CDR3 covers 15 residues. V lost 3 bases and J 4 bases, leaving 16 bases between the germline ends. The CDR3: CASSERVQGGTEAFF. CDR3 nucleotides: TGTGCCAGCAGCGAGAGAGTCCAGGGAGGCACTGAAGCTTTCTTT.

The chain joins TRBV7-9 to TRBJ2-7, with 10 bases matching TRBD2. The trim removed 0 bases at V and 3 bases at J, leaving 2 bases unmatched. Germline assignment: CDR1 SEHNR and CDR2 FQNEAQ (reference sequence). The CDR3 sequence is 15 residues long. The CDR3 reads CASSLASGRYYEQYF. In DNA form, the CDR3 reads TGTGCCAGCAGCTTAGCTAGCGGGAGGTACTACGAGCAGTACTTC.

On this clone: Other DNA variants within this sample encode the same CDR3. This chain connects TRBV4-1 to TRBJ2-5; possible D gene TRBD2, 5 bases. V shed 3 bases and J shed 4 bases, with 6 bases lying between them. The CDR3 sequence is 12 residues long. Germline assignment: CDR1 MGHRA and CDR2 YSYEKL. The CDR3 DNA reads as TGCGCCAGCAGCCAGGCGGGAGAGACCCAGTACTTC. Amino acids: CASSQAGETQYF.

The chain has TRBV28 and TRBJ2-7; 8 positions agree with TRBD2. Germline assignment: CDR1 MDHEN and CDR2 SYDVKM. The V and J ends lost 7 bases and 4 bases, in that order; junction bases with no gene match: 6. This CDR3 spans 13 amino acids. The CDR3 DNA reads as TGTGCCAGCACACGGGAGGGCGTATACGAGCAGTACTTC. This translates into CASTREGVYEQYF.

This chain joins TRBV6-6 and TRBJ2-5, with no clear D. V dropped 6 bases and J dropped 1 base, with 12 bases sitting between them. The germline gives CDR1 MNHNY, CDR2 SVGAGI (reference sequence). This CDR3 has 14 amino acids. CDR3 bases: TGTGCCAGCAGATTCGTGGGTGCCCAAGAGACCCAGTACTTC. Protein product: CASRFVGAQETQYF.